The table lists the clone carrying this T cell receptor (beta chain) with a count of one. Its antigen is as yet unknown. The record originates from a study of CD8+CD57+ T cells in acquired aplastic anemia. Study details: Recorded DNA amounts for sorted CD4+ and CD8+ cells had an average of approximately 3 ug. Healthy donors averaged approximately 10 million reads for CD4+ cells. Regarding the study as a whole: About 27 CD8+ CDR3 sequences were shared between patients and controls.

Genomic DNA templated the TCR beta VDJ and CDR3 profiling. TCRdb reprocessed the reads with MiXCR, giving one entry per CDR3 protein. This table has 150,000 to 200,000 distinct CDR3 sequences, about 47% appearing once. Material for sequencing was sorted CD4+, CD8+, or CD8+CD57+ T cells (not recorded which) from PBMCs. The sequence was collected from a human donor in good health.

The CDR3 loop reads CSATAGGRGPHYEQYF. For the CDR3, the DNA is TGCAGTGCAACAGCCGGAGGGCGCGGGCCCCACTACGAGCAGTACTTC. The chain joins TRBV20-1 to TRBJ2-7, with D perhaps TRBD2 (6 bases). CDR1 DFQATT and CDR2 SNEGSKA come from the germline V gene (reference sequence). There are 16 residues in the CDR3. Between the trimmed V and J ends, which lost 6 bases and 3 bases, there was a span of 24 bases.